This T cell receptor beta chain emerged from a study of blood T cell repertoires in COVID-19. At the level of the study: Spain, Italy and the United States supplied samples that represented acute and convalescent COVID-19. Nucleic acid was either cDNA or gDNA, and it came from T cells, B-cell-depleted T cells, or PBMCs.

Sequencing used immunoSEQ multiplex PCR; TCRdb keeps in-frame clones, though not all of them. Here the sample spans about 98,000 clones, 82% being singletons. The germline V gene encodes CDR1 SNHLY and CDR2 FYNNEI. V dropped 3 bases and J dropped 4 bases, with 13 bases sitting between them. CDR3 length: 14 residues. The chain uses TRBV2 and TRBJ2-7; D not certain. This TCR was recovered from a man aged 70-80 years with active or convalescent COVID-19. The sample was peripheral blood. CDR3 DNA sequence: TGTGCCAGCAGTGATTGGGCCGCACAATACGAGCAGTACTTC. It specifies CASSDWAAQYEQYF.